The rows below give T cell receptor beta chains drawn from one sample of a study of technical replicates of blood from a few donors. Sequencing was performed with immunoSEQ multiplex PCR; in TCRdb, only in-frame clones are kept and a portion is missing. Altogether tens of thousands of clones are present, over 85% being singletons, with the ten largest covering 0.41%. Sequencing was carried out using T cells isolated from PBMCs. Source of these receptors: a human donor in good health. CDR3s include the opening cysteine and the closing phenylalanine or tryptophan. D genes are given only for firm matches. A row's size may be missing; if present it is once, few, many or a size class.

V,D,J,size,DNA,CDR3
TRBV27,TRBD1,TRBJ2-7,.,TGTGCCAGCAGACCCGGACAGGGATTAAGTAAGAACTACGAGCAGTACTTC,CASRPGQGLSKNYEQYF
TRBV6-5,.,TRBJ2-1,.,TGTGCCAGCCGGGATGTGAATGAGCAGTTCTTC,CASRDVNEQFF
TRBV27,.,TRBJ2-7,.,TGTGCCAGCATGGTCGCCGCGGCGGCCTACGAGCAGTACTTC,CASMVAAAAYEQYF
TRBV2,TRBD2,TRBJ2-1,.,TGTGCCAGCAGTGAACCGGGACTAGCGGAGTACAATGAGCAGTTCTTC,CASSEPGLAEYNEQFF
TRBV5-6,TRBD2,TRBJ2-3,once,TGTGCCAGCACCCTAATCCTAACGGGAGGGCCTAGCACAGATACGCAGTATTTT,CASTLILTGGPSTDTQYF
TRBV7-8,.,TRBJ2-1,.,TGTGCCAGCAGCTTAGTCGGGAACTCCTACAATGAGCAGTTCTTC,CASSLVGNSYNEQFF
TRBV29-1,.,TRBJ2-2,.,TGCAGCGTTGCTGACACCGGGGAGCTGTTTTTT,CSVADTGELFF
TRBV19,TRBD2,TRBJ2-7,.,TGTGCCACCAGATTTAGCGGGAGGGACGAGCAGTACTTC,CATRFSGRDEQYF
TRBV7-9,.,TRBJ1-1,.,TGTGCCAGCAGCTTAGCGCAGGGCGGCGGAACTGAAGCTTTCTTT,CASSLAQGGGTEAFF
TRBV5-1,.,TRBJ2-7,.,TGCGCCAGCAGCTTGGCCATAGACTACGAGCAGTACTTC,CASSLAIDYEQYF
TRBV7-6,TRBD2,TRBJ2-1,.,TGTGCCAGCAGCCATAGCGGGACCTACAATGAGCAGTTCTTC,CASSHSGTYNEQFF
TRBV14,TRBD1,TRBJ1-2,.,TGTGCCAGCAGCGAACAGGGGGAAAGATACGACTATGGCTACACCTTC,CASSEQGERYDYGYTF
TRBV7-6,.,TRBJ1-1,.,TGTGCCAGCAGCCCCTTGAGGAACACTGAAGCTTTCTTT,CASSPLRNTEAFF
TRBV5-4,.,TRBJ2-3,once,TGTGCCAGCAGTGATAAAGTGGACTTTGGCACAGATACGCAGTATTTT,CASSDKVDFGTDTQYF
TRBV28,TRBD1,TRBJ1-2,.,TGTGCCAGCAGTACCCCGGGACAGGGGGCCTATGGCTACACCTTC,CASSTPGQGAYGYTF
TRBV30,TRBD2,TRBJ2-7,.,TGTGCGGTGGAGGCAACGGGAGGCCTGTACGAGCAGTACTTC,CAVEATGGLYEQYF
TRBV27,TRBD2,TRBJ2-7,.,TGTGCCAGCAGGACTAGCGGGTCTACCTACGAGCAGTACTTC,CASRTSGSTYEQYF
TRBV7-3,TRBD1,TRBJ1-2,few,TGTGCCAGCAGCCTATCAGGGGGCGACTATGGCTACACCTTC,CASSLSGGDYGYTF
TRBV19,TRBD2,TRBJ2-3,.,TGTGCCAGTAGCCTCCCAGCGGGAGTTTGGGGAGATACGCAGTATTTT,CASSLPAGVWGDTQYF
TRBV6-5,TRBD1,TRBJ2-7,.,TGTGCCAGCAGTTACGGGACAGTCACCTCCTACGAGCAGTACTTC,CASSYGTVTSYEQYF
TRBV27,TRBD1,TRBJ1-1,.,TGTGCCAGCAGTTTTCTCCGGGACAGGGGCACTGAAGCTTTCTTT,CASSFLRDRGTEAFF
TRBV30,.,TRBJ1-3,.,TGTGCCTGGAGTGGAAGGCTCCAGGGAGGAAACACCATATATTTT,CAWSGRLQGGNTIYF
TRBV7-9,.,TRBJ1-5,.,TGTGCCAGCAGCCTTATGGGGCCTTATCAGCCCCAGCATTTT,CASSLMGPYQPQHF
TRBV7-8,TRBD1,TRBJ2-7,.,TGTGCCAGCAGCTTAGAGTTGGGGACAGGGCAAACCTACGAGCAGTACTTC,CASSLELGTGQTYEQYF
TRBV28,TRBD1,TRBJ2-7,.,TGTGCCAGCGTACCGGCCGGGACAGACGTATCCTACGAGCAGTACTTC,CASVPAGTDVSYEQYF
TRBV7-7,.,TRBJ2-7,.,TGTGCCAGCAGCTTGACAGAGTCCTACGAGCAGTACTTC,CASSLTESYEQYF
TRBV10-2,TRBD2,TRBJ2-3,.,TGCGCCAGCGAGCCCCGGTGGAGCGGGAGGTCAGATACGCAGTATTTT,CASEPRWSGRSDTQYF
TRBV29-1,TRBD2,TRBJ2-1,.,TGCAGCGTCGAGGGTCAAGCGGGAGTCAACTACAATGAGCAGTTCTTC,CSVEGQAGVNYNEQFF
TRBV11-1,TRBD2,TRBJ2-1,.,TGTGCCAGCAGCTTACGCATAGCGGGAGTAAACAATGAGCAGTTCTTC,CASSLRIAGVNNEQFF
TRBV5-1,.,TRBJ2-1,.,TGCGCCAGCCAGGTTTATGATGAGCAGTTCTTC,CASQVYDEQFF
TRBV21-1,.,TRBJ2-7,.,TGTGCCAGCAGCAAATGGGGCAGCGGGAGGGGGAACTACGAGCAGTACTTC,CASSKWGSGRGNYEQYF
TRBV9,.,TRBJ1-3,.,TGTGCCAGCGGGCTAGGGGAAACTGGAAACACCATATATTTT,CASGLGETGNTIYF
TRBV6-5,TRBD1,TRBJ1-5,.,TGTGCCAGCAGTAGGACAGGGGGCAATCAGCCCCAGCATTTT,CASSRTGGNQPQHF
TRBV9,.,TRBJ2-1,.,TGTGCCAGCAGCGTAGGGGAGTCCTGGGAGCAGTTCTTC,CASSVGESWEQFF
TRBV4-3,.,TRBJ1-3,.,TGCGCCAGCAGCCAAGTGTGGGCAGCCGGAAACACCATATATTTT,CASSQVWAAGNTIYF
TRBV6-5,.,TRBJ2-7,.,TGTGCCAGCAGTACCAACAGGGCCGGGACCTACGAGCAGTACTTC,CASSTNRAGTYEQYF
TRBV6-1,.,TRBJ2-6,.,TGTGCCAGCAGTGAAAATATGGCCGCCGGGGCCAACGTCCTGACTTTC,CASSENMAAGANVLTF
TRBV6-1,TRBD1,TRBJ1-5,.,TGTGCCAGCAGTGGCGAAGGGGGCCTTTATAGCAATCAGCCCCAGCATTTT,CASSGEGGLYSNQPQHF
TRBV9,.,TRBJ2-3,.,TGTGCCAGCAGCGTAGGCCCCAGGGCAGATACGCAGTATTTT,CASSVGPRADTQYF
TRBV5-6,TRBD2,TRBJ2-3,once,TGTGCCAGCAGCTTCGGGGGGGCGCGGGATACGCAGTATTTT,CASSFGGARDTQYF
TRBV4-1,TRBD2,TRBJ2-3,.,TGCGCCAGCAGCCAAGAGAGGCCGGTCAGCCTAGCGGAGCACACAGATACGCAGTATTTT,CASSQERPVSLAEHTDTQYF
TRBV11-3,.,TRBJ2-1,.,TGTGCCAGCAGCTTAGAGCCGGGTAAATCCTACAATGAGCAGTTCTTC,CASSLEPGKSYNEQFF
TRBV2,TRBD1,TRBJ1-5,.,TGTGCCAGCAGTGAGCCTTCGACAGGGGGCCAGCCCCAGCATTTT,CASSEPSTGGQPQHF
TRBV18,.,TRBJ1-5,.,TGTGCCAGCTCACCGACGTCGGGGGTGGATCAGCCCCAGCATTTT,CASSPTSGVDQPQHF
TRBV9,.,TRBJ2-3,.,TGTGCCAGCAGCGAGGGACTCACAGATACGCAGTATTTT,CASSEGLTDTQYF
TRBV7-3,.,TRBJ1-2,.,TGTGCCAGCAGCCCCAGGGGCGCTGACTATGGCTACACCTTC,CASSPRGADYGYTF
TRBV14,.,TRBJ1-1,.,TGTGCCAGCATGTGGTCGACAAACACTGAAGCTTTCTTT,CASMWSTNTEAFF
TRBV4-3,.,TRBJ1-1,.,TGCGCCAGCAGCCACTACAGGGATAACACTGAAGCTTTCTTT,CASSHYRDNTEAFF
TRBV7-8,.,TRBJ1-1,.,TGTGCCAGCAGCAAACGACAGACAGGTCCGAGGACTGAAGCTTTCTTT,CASSKRQTGPRTEAFF
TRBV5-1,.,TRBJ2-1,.,TGCGCCAGCAGCTTGACAGGCCCCCCCGTCAATGAGCAGTTCTTC,CASSLTGPPVNEQFF
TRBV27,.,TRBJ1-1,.,TGTGCCAGCAGTTTACGTCGGGGGGCCAGAGTCAACACTGAAGCTTTCTTT,CASSLRRGARVNTEAFF
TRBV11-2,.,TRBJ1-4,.,TGTGCCAGCAGCTTAGACAGGGCAACTAATGAAAAACTGTTTTTT,CASSLDRATNEKLFF
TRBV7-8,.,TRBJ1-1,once,TGTGCCAGCAGCCTAGACATGCCCCTTGAAGCTTTCTTT,CASSLDMPLEAFF
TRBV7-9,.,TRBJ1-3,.,TGTGCCAGCAGCTCCCCGACACTCTCCGGAAACACCATATATTTT,CASSSPTLSGNTIYF
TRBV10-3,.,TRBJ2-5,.,TGTGCCATCAGTGCACAGCAAGAGACCCAGTACTTC,CAISAQQETQYF
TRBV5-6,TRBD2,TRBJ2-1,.,TGTGCCAGCAGCGGAATAGCGGGAGGGCCAAGATATGAGCAGTTCTTC,CASSGIAGGPRYEQFF